This is a list of T cell receptor beta chains from one sample in a study of technical replicates of blood from a handful of donors. Using immunoSEQ multiplex PCR, the repertoire was profiled, and TCRdb retains in-frame clones only, with some absent. The profile shows about 61,000 clones, 97% of them singletons. The material sequenced was T cells isolated from PBMCs. The source of these receptors is a human donor in good health. Each CDR3 is given with its conserved first and last residue. A D gene is named only where the DNA matches it firmly. Where a row states a size, it is once, few, many or the class of an expanded clone; other rows omit it.

clone_size	d_call	v_call	j_call	cdr3_nt	cdr3_aa
NA	TRBD1	TRBV7-9	TRBJ1-1	TGTGCCAGCAGCTACACAGGGGCTGAAGCTTTCTTT	CASSYTGAEAFF
NA	TRBD1	TRBV9	TRBJ1-1	TGTGCCAGCAGCCCGAGGACAGGGGGTATGAACACTGAAGCTTTCTTT	CASSPRTGGMNTEAFF
NA	NA	TRBV13	TRBJ2-3	TGTGCCAGCAGCGTGAGGGATACGCAGTATTTT	CASSVRDTQYF
NA	NA	TRBV15	TRBJ1-1	TGTGCCACCAGCAGACCTAAGAACACTGAAGCTTTCTTT	CATSRPKNTEAFF
NA	NA	TRBV4-2	TRBJ2-1	TGTGCCAGCAGCACCCACACCTCTAGCGATAATGAGCAGTTCTTC	CASSTHTSSDNEQFF
NA	NA	TRBV5-1	TRBJ1-2	TGCGCCAGCAGCCGGGACAAGAACTATGGCTACACCTTC	CASSRDKNYGYTF
NA	TRBD1	TRBV11-3	TRBJ1-2	TGTGCCAGCAGCCCGGGACAGGGGAATGGCTACACCTTC	CASSPGQGNGYTF
NA	TRBD1	TRBV6-1	TRBJ1-1	TGTGCCAGCAGTGGACAGGGAGGGAACACTGAAGCTTTCTTT	CASSGQGGNTEAFF
NA	TRBD1	TRBV28	TRBJ1-2	TGTGCCAGCAGTTTTCAGGGGGCAGGGGGCTACACCTTC	CASSFQGAGGYTF
NA	NA	TRBV19	TRBJ1-5	TGTGCCAGTAGTATTGAGGGTAACGAGCCCCAGCATTTT	CASSIEGNEPQHF
NA	TRBD1	TRBV7-9	TRBJ1-2	TGTGCCAGCAGCTATAATACAGGGGGCGCCTATGGCTACACCTTC	CASSYNTGGAYGYTF
NA	TRBD1	TRBV5-4	TRBJ1-2	TGTGCCAGCAGCTTGGCGGGACAGATCTATGGCTACACCTTC	CASSLAGQIYGYTF
NA	NA	TRBV6-5	TRBJ2-1	TGTGCCAGCAGATACAATCGAGATGAGCAGTTCTTC	CASRYNRDEQFF
few	TRBD1	TRBV25-1	TRBJ2-5	TGTGCCAGCAGTGAATTAGTAAGGGACAGGGGGCAAGAGACCCAGTACTTC	CASSELVRDRGQETQYF
NA	TRBD2	TRBV7-9	TRBJ2-7	TGTGCCAGCAGCCCAGCAGGTAGCGGGAGGGTCTCCTACGAGCAGTACTTC	CASSPAGSGRVSYEQYF
NA	NA	TRBV27	TRBJ1-2	TGTGCCAGCAGCTTCAACAGCAACTATGGCTACACCTTC	CASSFNSNYGYTF
NA	TRBD1	TRBV5-1	TRBJ1-4	TGCGCCAGCAGCTTGGATCCCCCGGGACAGGGAGGTGAAAAACTGTTTTTT	CASSLDPPGQGGEKLFF
NA	TRBD2	TRBV6-1	TRBJ2-2	TGTGCCAGCTGGGGGGGGAACACCGGGGAGCTGTTTTTT	CASWGGNTGELFF
NA	NA	TRBV5-4	TRBJ1-1	TGTGCCAGCAGCACGGAGACCGAGATGAACACTGAAGCTTTCTTT	CASSTETEMNTEAFF
NA	TRBD2	TRBV10-1	TRBJ2-5	TGCGCCAGCAGTGGGACAGCGGGAGGAGAGACCCAGTACTTC	CASSGTAGGETQYF
NA	TRBD1	TRBV5-1	TRBJ2-5	TGCGCCAGCAGCTCGGGGACAGGGGGCTTGCAGACCCAGTACTTC	CASSSGTGGLQTQYF
once	NA	TRBV6-5	TRBJ2-5	TGTGCCAGCAGTTCCCGACTAGGAGGGGAGACCCAGTACTTC	CASSSRLGGETQYF
NA	NA	TRBV5-1	TRBJ1-2	TGCGCCAGCAGCTTGGGGGACAACGGCTCATATGGCTACACCTTC	CASSLGDNGSYGYTF
NA	NA	TRBV5-8	TRBJ2-5	TGTGCCAGCAGCTTGGGGCCCCAGGGGAAGGAGACCCAGTACTTC	CASSLGPQGKETQYF
NA	TRBD1	TRBV6-6	TRBJ1-4	TGTGCCAGCAGGCCCACAGGGGCGGCTAATGAAAAACTGTTTTTT	CASRPTGAANEKLFF
NA	NA	TRBV11-2	TRBJ1-3	TGTGCCAGCAGCGCGCGGATTGAGGACACCATATATTTT	CASSARIEDTIYF
NA	NA	TRBV15	TRBJ2-5	TGTGCCACCAGCAGAGATTCAGGCGTGGAGACCCAGTACTTC	CATSRDSGVETQYF
NA	NA	TRBV28	TRBJ2-5	TGTGCCAGCAGTTTGGGCGGAGGGGAGACCCAGTACTTC	CASSLGGGETQYF
NA	TRBD1	TRBV10-1	TRBJ2-7	TGCGCCAGCTCGATAGGACAGGGGCCCTACGAGCAGTACTTC	CASSIGQGPYEQYF
NA	TRBD1	TRBV7-9	TRBJ1-2	TGTGCCAGCAGTAGAGGACAGGGAAGTGGCTACACCTTC	CASSRGQGSGYTF
NA	NA	TRBV7-9	TRBJ1-5	TGTGCCATTTCCTCCGCAGGGCCCCCATATAGCAATCAGCCCCAGCATTTT	CAISSAGPPYSNQPQHF
once	TRBD1	TRBV5-1	TRBJ2-2	TGCGCCAGCAGCTTACGACAGGGGACCGGGGAGCTGTTTTTT	CASSLRQGTGELFF
NA	NA	TRBV2	TRBJ2-6	TGTGCCACCCAGACAACCTCTGGGGCCAACGTCCTGACTTTC	CATQTTSGANVLTF
NA	NA	TRBV18	TRBJ1-5	TGTGCCAGCTCAGGACAGAATAATCAGCCCCAGCATTTT	CASSGQNNQPQHF
NA	NA	TRBV7-6	TRBJ2-2	TGTGCCAGCAGCTCTACTCCTAAGACACGCTACACCGGGGAGCTGTTTTTT	CASSSTPKTRYTGELFF
NA	TRBD1	TRBV6-1	TRBJ1-1	TGTGCCAGCAGTGAAAAGGCCCACAGGGGGCCTGAGGCTTTCTTT	CASSEKAHRGPEAFF
NA	NA	TRBV5-1	TRBJ1-4	TGCGCCAGCAGCTTTTATGGAGGGTCGTTGGATGAAAAACTGTTTTTT	CASSFYGGSLDEKLFF
once	TRBD2	TRBV13	TRBJ2-7	TGTGCCAGCAGCTTTAGACTAGCGGGAGTGACCCCTATAAGGTTAAAGGAATACTTC	CASSFRLAGVTPIRLKEYF
NA	TRBD2	TRBV7-3	TRBJ2-7	TGTGCCAGCAGCCCGGGACTAGCGGAGCGCTACGAGCAGTACTTC	CASSPGLAERYEQYF
once	NA	TRBV7-9	TRBJ1-1	TGTGCCAGCAGCCCCAATATGGTAGGGGTGAGGACTGAAGCTTTCTTT	CASSPNMVGVRTEAFF
NA	NA	TRBV19	TRBJ1-2	TGTGCCAGTAACCCTGGAGCGAACTATGGCTACACCTTC	CASNPGANYGYTF
NA	NA	TRBV29-1	TRBJ2-1	TGCAGCGTTTATGTAGCGGAGTCCCCTGTGGATGAGCAGTTCTTC	CSVYVAESPVDEQFF
NA	TRBD2	TRBV5-1	TRBJ2-7	TGCGCCAGCAGCTTGGGCTTGGGACTAGCGGCATCCTACGAGCAGTACTTC	CASSLGLGLAASYEQYF
NA	TRBD1	TRBV6-5	TRBJ1-4	TGTGCCAGCAGTTACTCAGGGGGCTGGGGCGAAAAACTGTTTTTT	CASSYSGGWGEKLFF
NA	TRBD2	TRBV2	TRBJ2-7	TGTGCCAGCAGTACCGGGACTACCTACGAGCAGTACTTC	CASSTGTTYEQYF
NA	NA	TRBV27	TRBJ2-7	TGTGCCAGCAGTTTTAAGAGAACCTACGAGCAGTACTTC	CASSFKRTYEQYF
NA	TRBD1	TRBV5-1	TRBJ2-7	TGCGCCAGCAGCTTGGAGGACAGGGGCGGGAAAAGGGAGCAGTACTTC	CASSLEDRGGKREQYF
NA	TRBD1	TRBV28	TRBJ1-4	TGTGCCAGCAGCCTAAACAGGGGGCTGGTTAATGAAAAACTGTTTTTT	CASSLNRGLVNEKLFF
once	TRBD1	TRBV7-6	TRBJ1-1	TGTGCCAGCAGCCCAGGACAGGGGATCACTGAAGCTTTCTTT	CASSPGQGITEAFF
once	TRBD2	TRBV19	TRBJ2-7	TGTGCCAGTAGTATTGGTGCGGGAGTCAACGAGCAGTACTTC	CASSIGAGVNEQYF
NA	NA	TRBV9	TRBJ1-3	TGTGCCAGCAGCGCGAGGACGGACTCCTCTGGAAACACCATATATTTT	CASSARTDSSGNTIYF
NA	NA	TRBV20-1	TRBJ1-2	TGCAGTGCGTACGCAGGGCACGGCTACACCTTC	CSAYAGHGYTF
NA	TRBD2	TRBV29-1	TRBJ2-1	TGCAGCGTTGAGTATGGGCTAGCGGGAGGATATGAGCAGTTCTTC	CSVEYGLAGGYEQFF